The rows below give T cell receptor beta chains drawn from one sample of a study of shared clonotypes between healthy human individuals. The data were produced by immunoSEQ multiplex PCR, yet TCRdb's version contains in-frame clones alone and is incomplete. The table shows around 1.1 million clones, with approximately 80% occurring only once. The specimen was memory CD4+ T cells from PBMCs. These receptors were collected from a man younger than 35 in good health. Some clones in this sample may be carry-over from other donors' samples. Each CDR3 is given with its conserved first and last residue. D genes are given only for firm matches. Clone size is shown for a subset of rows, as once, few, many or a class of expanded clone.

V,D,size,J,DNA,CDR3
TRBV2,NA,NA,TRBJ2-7,TGTGCCAGCAGTGACGGGCAGGGGTCGTACGAGCAGTACTTC,CASSDGQGSYEQYF
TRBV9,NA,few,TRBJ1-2,TGTGCCAGCAGCGTAGGGGCCACTCCGCATAACTATGGCTACACCTTC,CASSVGATPHNYGYTF
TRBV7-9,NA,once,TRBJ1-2,TGTGCCAGCAGCCCCGCGCCAAACTATGGCTACACCTTC,CASSPAPNYGYTF
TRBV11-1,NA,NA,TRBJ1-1,TGTGCCAGCAGCTTAGAGGGCCTGAACACTGAAGCTTTCTTT,CASSLEGLNTEAFF
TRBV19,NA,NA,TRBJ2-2,TGTGCCAGTAGTATAGGGAGGGGCACCGGGGAGCTGTTTTTT,CASSIGRGTGELFF
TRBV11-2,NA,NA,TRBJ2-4,TGTGCCAGCAGCTTAGCCAGGGAGGACATTCAGTACTTC,CASSLAREDIQYF
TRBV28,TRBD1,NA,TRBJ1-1,TGTGCCAGCAGCCCGAGGGGGGCAGGGGGCATGTCAGTTGAAGCTTTCTTT,CASSPRGAGGMSVEAFF
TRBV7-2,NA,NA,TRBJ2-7,TGTGCCAGCAGCTTAAGGCAGGGGACCTACGAGCAGTACTTC,CASSLRQGTYEQYF
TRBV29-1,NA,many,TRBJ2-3,TGCAGCGTTGGAGCGGGTACAGCCACAGATACGCAGTATTTT,CSVGAGTATDTQYF
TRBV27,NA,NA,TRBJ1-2,TGTGCCAGCAGTGATCTGTTCAATGGCTACACCTTC,CASSDLFNGYTF
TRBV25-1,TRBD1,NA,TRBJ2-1,TGTGCCAGCAGTGATCCGAGACAGGGAGACAATGAGCAGTTCTTC,CASSDPRQGDNEQFF
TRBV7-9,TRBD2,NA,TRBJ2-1,TGTGCCAGCAGCTTCCGCGGGAGGGCCGAGGATGAGCAGTTCTTC,CASSFRGRAEDEQFF
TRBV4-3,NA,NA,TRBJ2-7,TGCGCCAGCAGCCAAGTCCGGGGCTACGAGCAGTACTTC,CASSQVRGYEQYF
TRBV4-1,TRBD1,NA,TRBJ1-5,TGCGCCAGCAGCCAAGGACAGGGGACTTTTAGCAATCAGCCCCAGCATTTT,CASSQGQGTFSNQPQHF
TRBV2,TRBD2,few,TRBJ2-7,TGTGCCAGCGGGCAGCGGGAGGCGCCGAAAGACGAGCAGTACTTC,CASGQREAPKDEQYF
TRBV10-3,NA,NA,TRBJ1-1,TGTGCCATCAGTGACCCTAACAAGGGGAACACTGAAGCTTTCTTT,CAISDPNKGNTEAFF
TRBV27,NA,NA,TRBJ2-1,TGTGCCAGCAGTCCCACCCCGTTCGACCCGACCCTGGGGCAGTTCTTC,CASSPTPFDPTLGQFF
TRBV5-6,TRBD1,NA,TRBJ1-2,TGTGCCAGCAGCAAGATAGACAGGGGGCGCGTGGGCTACACCTTC,CASSKIDRGRVGYTF
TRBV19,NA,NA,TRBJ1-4,TGTGCCAGTAGTCTCAGGGGACTGGGTGAAAAACTGTTTTTT,CASSLRGLGEKLFF
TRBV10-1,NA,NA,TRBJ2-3,TGCGCCAGCAGTGATCTTAGCGGCACAGATACGCAGTATTTT,CASSDLSGTDTQYF
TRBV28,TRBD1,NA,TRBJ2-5,TGTGCCAGCAGTTCAAGGGACAGGGGGCCGGAGACCCAGTACTTC,CASSSRDRGPETQYF
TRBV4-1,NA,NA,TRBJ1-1,TGCGCCAGCAGCCAACAGGACCGCGAGAACACTGAAGCTTTCTTT,CASSQQDRENTEAFF
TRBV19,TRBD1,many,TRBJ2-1,TGTGCCAGTAGTACCCGGGCCGGGACAGGGATTGAGCAGTTCTTC,CASSTRAGTGIEQFF
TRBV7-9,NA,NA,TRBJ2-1,TGTGCCAGCAGCTTAGTATCAGACTACTCCTACAATGAGCAGTTCTTC,CASSLVSDYSYNEQFF
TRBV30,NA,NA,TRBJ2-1,TGTGCCTGGAGTGTACGGGTGCAGAATGAGCAGTTCTTC,CAWSVRVQNEQFF
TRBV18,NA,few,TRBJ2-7,TGTGCCAGCTCACCACCAACAGGATACGAGCAGTACTTC,CASSPPTGYEQYF
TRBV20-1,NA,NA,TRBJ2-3,TGCAGTGCTGAAAGGGGCAGCACGCAGTATTTT,CSAERGSTQYF
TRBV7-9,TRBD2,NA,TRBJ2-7,TGTGCCAGCAGCGGTAGGGACTACTCCTACGAGCAGTACTTC,CASSGRDYSYEQYF
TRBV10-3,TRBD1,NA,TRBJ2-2,TGTGCCATCAGTGAATATAATCCGGGACAGAGGGTTGGGGGTACCGGGGAGCTGTTTTTT,CAISEYNPGQRVGGTGELFF
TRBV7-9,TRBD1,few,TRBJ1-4,TGTGCCAGCAGCCTTCGACAGGGGGGAAAACTGTTTTTT,CASSLRQGGKLFF
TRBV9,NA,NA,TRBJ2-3,TGTGCCAGCAGCGTAGGGGGGGTAAGGACAGATACGCAGTATTTT,CASSVGGVRTDTQYF
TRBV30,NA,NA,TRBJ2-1,TGTGCCTGGAAGGGGCCGCGTGAGCAGTTCTTC,CAWKGPREQFF
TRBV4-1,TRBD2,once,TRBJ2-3,TGCGCCAGCAGCCATACTTCGTCGCTAGCGGTCCGCCGAGATACGCAGTATTTT,CASSHTSSLAVRRDTQYF
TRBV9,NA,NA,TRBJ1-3,TGTGCCAGCAGCGTCTTAAGCTCTGGAAACACCATATATTTT,CASSVLSSGNTIYF
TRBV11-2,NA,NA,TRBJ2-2,TGTGCCAGCAGCTTATACGGGAGTGGCACCGGGGAGCTGTTTTTT,CASSLYGSGTGELFF
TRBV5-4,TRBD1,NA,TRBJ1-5,TGTGCCAGCAGCTCCGACAGGGGGCAGCCCCAGCATTTT,CASSSDRGQPQHF
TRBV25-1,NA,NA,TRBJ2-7,TGTGCCAGCAGCCACCTGGACGGCCGCGAGCAGTACTTC,CASSHLDGREQYF
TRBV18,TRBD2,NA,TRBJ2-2,TGTGCCAGCTCACCACGCGGGGGCACCGGGGAGCTGTTTTTT,CASSPRGGTGELFF
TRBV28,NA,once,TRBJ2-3,TGTGCCAGCAGTTTCTATCCGGGGCGCAGCACAGATACGCAGTATTTT,CASSFYPGRSTDTQYF
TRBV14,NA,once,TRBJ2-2,TGTGCCAGCAGCCAATTGCGGAACACCGGGGAGCTGTTTTTT,CASSQLRNTGELFF
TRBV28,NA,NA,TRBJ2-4,TGTGCCAGCAGTTCCTCCGACAGATTACAAAACATTCAGTACTTC,CASSSSDRLQNIQYF